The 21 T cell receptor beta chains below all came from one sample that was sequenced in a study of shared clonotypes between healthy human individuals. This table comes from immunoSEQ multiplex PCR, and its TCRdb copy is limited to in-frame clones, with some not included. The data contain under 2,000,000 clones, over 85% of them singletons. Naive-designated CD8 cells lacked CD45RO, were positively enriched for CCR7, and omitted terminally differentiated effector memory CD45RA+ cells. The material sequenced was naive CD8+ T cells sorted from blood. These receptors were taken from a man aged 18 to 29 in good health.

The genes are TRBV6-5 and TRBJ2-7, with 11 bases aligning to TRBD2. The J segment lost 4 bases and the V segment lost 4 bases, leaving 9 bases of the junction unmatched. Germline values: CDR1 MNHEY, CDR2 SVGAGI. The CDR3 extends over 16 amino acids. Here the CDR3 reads CASSWGTSGSEYEQYF. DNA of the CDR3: TGTGCCAGCAGTTGGGGAACTAGCGGGAGTGAGTACGAGCAGTACTTC.

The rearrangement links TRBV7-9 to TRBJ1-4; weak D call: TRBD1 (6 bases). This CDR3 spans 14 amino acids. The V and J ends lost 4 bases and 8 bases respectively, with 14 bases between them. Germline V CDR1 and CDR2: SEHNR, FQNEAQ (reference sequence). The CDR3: CASSSAGAREKLFF. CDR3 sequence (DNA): TGTGCCAGCAGCTCCGCAGGGGCTAGGGAAAAACTGTTTTTT.

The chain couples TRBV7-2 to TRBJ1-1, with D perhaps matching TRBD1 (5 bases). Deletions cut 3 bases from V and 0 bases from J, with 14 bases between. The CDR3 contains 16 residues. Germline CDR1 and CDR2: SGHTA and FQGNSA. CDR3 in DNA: TGTGCCAGCAGCTTCCACCCAGGGACTCTGAACACTGAAGCTTTCTTT. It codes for CASSFHPGTLNTEAFF.

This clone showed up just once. The CDR3 DNA is TGTGCCACCAGCAGAGGGAATGCAGGGAACTATGGCTACACCTTC. Translation: CATSRGNAGNYGYTF. V and J are TRBV15 and TRBJ1-2; D perhaps matches TRBD1 (5 bases). The germline V gene has CDR1 LNHNV and CDR2 YYDKDF (reference sequence). CDR3 length: 15 residues. V was pared by 1 base and J by 2 bases, with 11 bases between.

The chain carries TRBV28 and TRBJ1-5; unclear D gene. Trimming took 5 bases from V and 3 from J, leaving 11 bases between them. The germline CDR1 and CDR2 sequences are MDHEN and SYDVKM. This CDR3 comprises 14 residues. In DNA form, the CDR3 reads TGTGCCAGCAGTAGGCGAGGGTCCAATCAGCCCCAGCATTTT. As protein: CASSRRGSNQPQHF.

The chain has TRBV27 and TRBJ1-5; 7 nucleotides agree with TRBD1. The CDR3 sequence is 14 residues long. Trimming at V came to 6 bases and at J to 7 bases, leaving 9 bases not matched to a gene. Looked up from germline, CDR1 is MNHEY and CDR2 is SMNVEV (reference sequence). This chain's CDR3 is CASSYRQGGQPQHF. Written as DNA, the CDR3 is TGTGCCAGCAGCTACCGACAGGGAGGCCAGCCCCAGCATTTT.

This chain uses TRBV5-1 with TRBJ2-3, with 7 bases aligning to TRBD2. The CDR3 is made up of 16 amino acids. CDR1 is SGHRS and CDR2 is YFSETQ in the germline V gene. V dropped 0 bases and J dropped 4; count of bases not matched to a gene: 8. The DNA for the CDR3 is TGCGCCAGCAGCTTGGTACTAGCGAACCCTCCAGATACGCAGTATTTT. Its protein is CASSLVLANPPDTQYF.

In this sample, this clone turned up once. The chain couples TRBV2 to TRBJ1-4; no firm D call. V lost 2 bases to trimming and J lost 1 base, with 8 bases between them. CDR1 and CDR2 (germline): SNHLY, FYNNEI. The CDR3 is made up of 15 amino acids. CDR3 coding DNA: TGTGCCAGCAGTGAAAACGGGATAACTAATGAAAAACTGTTTTTT. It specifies CASSENGITNEKLFF. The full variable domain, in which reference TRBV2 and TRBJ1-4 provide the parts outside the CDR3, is EPEVTQTPSHQVTQMGQEVILRCVPISNHLYFYWYRQILGQKVEFLVSFYNNEISEKSEIFDDQFSVERPDGSNFTLKIRSTKLEDSAMYFCASSENGITNEKLFFGSGTQLSVL.

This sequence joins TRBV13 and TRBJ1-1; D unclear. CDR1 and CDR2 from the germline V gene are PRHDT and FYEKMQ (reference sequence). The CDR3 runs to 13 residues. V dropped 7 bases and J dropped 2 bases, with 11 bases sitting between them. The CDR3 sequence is CASNNKVNTEAFF. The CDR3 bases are TGTGCCAGCAACAATAAGGTAAACACTGAAGCTTTCTTT. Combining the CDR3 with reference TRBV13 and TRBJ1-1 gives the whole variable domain AAGVIQSPRHLIKEKRETATLKCYPIPRHDTVYWYQQGPGQDPQFLISFYEKMQSDKGSIPDRFSAQQFSDYHSELNMSSLELGDSALYFCASNNKVNTEAFFGQGTRLTVV.

CDR3 nucleotide sequence: TGTGCCAGCAGCTCCCAAGGACTAGCGATCGTCGGCACAGATACGCAGTATTTT. Amino acid sequence: CASSSQGLAIVGTDTQYF. The J gene is TRBJ2-3, the V gene TRBV11-2; 9 bases map to TRBD2. CDR1 and CDR2 (germline): SGHAT, FQNNGV. This CDR3 contains 18 residues. With V trimmed by 4 bases and J by 1 base, 12 bases remained unmatched.

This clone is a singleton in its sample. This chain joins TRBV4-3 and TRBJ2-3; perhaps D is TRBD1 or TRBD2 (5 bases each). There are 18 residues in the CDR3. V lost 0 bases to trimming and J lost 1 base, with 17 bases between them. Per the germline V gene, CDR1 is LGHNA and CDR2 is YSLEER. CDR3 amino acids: CASSQEDVRDLGTDTQYF. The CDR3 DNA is TGCGCCAGCAGCCAAGAGGATGTTCGGGACCTCGGCACAGATACGCAGTATTTT.

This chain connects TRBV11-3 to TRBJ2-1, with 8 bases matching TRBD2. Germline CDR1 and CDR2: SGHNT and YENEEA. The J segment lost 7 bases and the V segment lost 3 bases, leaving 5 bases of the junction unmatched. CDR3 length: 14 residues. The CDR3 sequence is CASSFRAGENEQFF. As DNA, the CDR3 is TGTGCCAGCAGCTTCCGAGCGGGGGAAAATGAGCAGTTCTTC.

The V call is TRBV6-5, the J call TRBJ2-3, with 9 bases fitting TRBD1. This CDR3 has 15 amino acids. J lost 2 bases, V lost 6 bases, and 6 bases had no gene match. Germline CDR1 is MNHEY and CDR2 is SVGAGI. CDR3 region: CASSHRDRVTDTQYF. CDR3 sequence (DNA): TGTGCCAGCAGCCACCGGGACAGGGTCACAGATACGCAGTATTTT.

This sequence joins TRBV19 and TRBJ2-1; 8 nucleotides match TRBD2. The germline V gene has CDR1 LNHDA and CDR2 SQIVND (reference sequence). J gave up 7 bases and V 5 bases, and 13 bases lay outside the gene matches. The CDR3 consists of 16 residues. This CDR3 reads CASSAQREGILNEQFF. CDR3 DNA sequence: TGTGCCAGTAGTGCCCAACGGGAGGGCATACTTAATGAGCAGTTCTTC.

For the CDR3, the DNA is TGTGCCAGCAGCCCCGGCTGGGGGCCCTACGAGCAGTACTTC. Translated, it gives CASSPGWGPYEQYF. The genes are TRBV7-9 and TRBJ2-7; weak D call: TRBD1 (6 bases). Deletions cut 5 bases from V and 2 bases from J, with 13 bases between. Germline assignment: CDR1 SEHNR and CDR2 FQNEAQ (reference sequence). CDR3 length: 14 amino acids.

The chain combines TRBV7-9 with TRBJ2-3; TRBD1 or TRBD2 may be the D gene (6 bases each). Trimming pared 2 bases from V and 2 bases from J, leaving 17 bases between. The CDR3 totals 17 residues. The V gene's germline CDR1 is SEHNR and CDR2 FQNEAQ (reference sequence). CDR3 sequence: CASSLIQGGPHTDTQYF. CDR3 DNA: TGTGCCAGCAGCTTAATACAGGGAGGACCACACACAGATACGCAGTATTTT. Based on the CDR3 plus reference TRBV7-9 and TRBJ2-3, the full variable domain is DTGVSQNPRHKITKRGQNVTFRCDPISEHNRLYWYRQTLGQGPEFLTYFQNEAQLEKSRLLSDRFSAERPKGSFSTLEIQRTEQGDSAMYLCASSLIQGGPHTDTQYFGPGTRLTVL.

The DNA of the CDR3 is TGTGCCAGCAGCTTAGTAGCGGGAACTGGAGATACGCAGTATTTT. Its translation: CASSLVAGTGDTQYF. The gene calls are TRBV7-2 and TRBJ2-3, with TRBD2 matching 8 bases. Germline-derived CDR1 and CDR2 are SGHTA and FQGNSA. This CDR3 is built from 15 residues. V lost 1 base and J lost 5; bases outside the gene matches: 5.

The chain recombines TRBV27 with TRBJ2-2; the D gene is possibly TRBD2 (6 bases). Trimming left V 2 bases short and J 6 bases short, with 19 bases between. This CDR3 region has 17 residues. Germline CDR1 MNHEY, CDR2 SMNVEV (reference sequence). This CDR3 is CASSLAPLGSVAGELFF. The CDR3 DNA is TGTGCCAGCAGTTTAGCCCCTCTCGGGAGTGTCGCCGGGGAGCTGTTTTTT.

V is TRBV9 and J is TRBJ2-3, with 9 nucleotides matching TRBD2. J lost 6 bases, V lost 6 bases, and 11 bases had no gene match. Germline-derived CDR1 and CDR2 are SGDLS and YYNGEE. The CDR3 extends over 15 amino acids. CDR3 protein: CASTPSRGGQDTQYF. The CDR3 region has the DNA TGTGCCAGCACCCCTTCGCGGGGGGGCCAGGATACGCAGTATTTT. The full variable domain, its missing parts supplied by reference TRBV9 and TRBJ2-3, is DSGVTQTPKHLITATGQRVTLRCSPRSGDLSVYWYQQSLDQGLQFLIQYYNGEERAKGNILERFSAQQFPDLHSELNLSSLELGDSALYFCASTPSRGGQDTQYFGPGTRLTVL.

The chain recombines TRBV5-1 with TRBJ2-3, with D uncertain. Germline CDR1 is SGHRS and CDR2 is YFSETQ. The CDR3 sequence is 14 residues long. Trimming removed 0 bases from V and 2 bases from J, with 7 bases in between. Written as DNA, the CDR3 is TGCGCCAGCAGCTTGGACAGCCTCACAGATACGCAGTATTTT. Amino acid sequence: CASSLDSLTDTQYF.

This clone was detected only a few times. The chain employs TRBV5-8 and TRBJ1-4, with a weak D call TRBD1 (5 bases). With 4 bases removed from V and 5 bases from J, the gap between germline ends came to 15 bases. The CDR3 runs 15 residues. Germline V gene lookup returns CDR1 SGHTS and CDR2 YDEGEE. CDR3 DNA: TGTGCCAGCAGCCCCTGGGGGGAAGAAAATGAAAAACTGTTTTTT. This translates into CASSPWGEENEKLFF.